Each of the 20 T cell receptor beta chains below was sequenced from the same sample in a study of blood T cell repertoires in COVID-19. The assay was immunoSEQ multiplex PCR, and TCRdb's table has in-frame clones only and misses some. Of 100,000 to 130,000 clones listed, around nine tenths are singletons. The sequenced material came from peripheral blood. Every receptor here comes from a woman aged 30 to 39 with acute or convalescent COVID-19.

The rearrangement joins TRBV15 to TRBJ1-6, with a possible D match to TRBD1 (6 bases). V gave up 2 bases and J gave up 12 bases, with 14 bases separating them. Germline V gene lookup returns CDR1 LNHNV and CDR2 YYDKDF (reference sequence). This CDR3 is built from 14 residues. This chain's CDR3 is CATSRTGPRGPLHF. The CDR3 region has the DNA TGTGCCACCAGCAGAACAGGGCCTCGGGGACCCCTCCACTTT.

This clone was detected a few times. The genes are TRBV28 and TRBJ2-7; TRBD1 agrees at 10 bases. Unmatched junction bases numbered 8, after V lost 4 bases and J lost 2 bases. The germline gives CDR1 MDHEN, CDR2 SYDVKM. This CDR3 contains 16 residues. The CDR3 reads CASSWLGTGEAYEQYF. The CDR3 region has the DNA TGTGCCAGCAGTTGGTTGGGGACAGGGGAAGCCTACGAGCAGTACTTC.

To note about this clone: At one boundary the junction diverges from the germline segment, which might be a read error. The V and J genes are TRBV7-7 and TRBJ2-1; 8 bases fit TRBD2. CDR3 size: 13 residues. Germline loops: CDR1 SSHAT, CDR2 FNYEAQ (reference sequence). The CDR3 nucleotides read TGTGCTAGCAGCGGGGGTGTTGGGACAGAGCAGTTCTTC. Encoded protein: CASSGGVGTEQFF. The whole variable domain, filled in from reference TRBV7-7 and TRBJ2-1, reads GAGVSQSPRYKVTKRGQDVTLRCDPISSHATLYWYQQALGQGPEFLTYFNYEAQPDKSGLPSDRFSAERPEGSISTLTIQRTEQRDSAMYRCASSGGVGTEQFFGPGTRLTVL.

The J gene is TRBJ2-7, the V gene TRBV7-9; 11 bases agree with TRBD2. Germline loops: CDR1 SEHNR, CDR2 FQNEAQ (reference sequence). Trimming cost V 4 bases and J 4 bases; bases outside gene matches: 3. The CDR3 loop spans 14 amino acids. The CDR3 coding sequence is TGTGCCAGCAGCTCCGGGACTAGCGGTTACGAGCAGTACTTC. It is translated as CASSSGTSGYEQYF.

This chain links TRBV5-6 with TRBJ2-7; 8 bases are shared with TRBD1. The length of the CDR3 is 16 residues. CDR1 SGHDT and CDR2 YYEEEE come from the germline V gene. With 4 bases clipped from V and 7 bases from J, the junction kept 16 bases outside the gene matches. CDR3 loop: CASSIAGGARAREQYF. The CDR3 DNA follows: TGTGCCAGCAGCATAGCAGGGGGCGCGAGGGCGAGGGAGCAGTACTTC.

This chain joins TRBV5-8 and TRBJ2-2; D not certain. Germline CDR1 SGHTS, CDR2 YDEGEE. Trimming shortened V by 5 bases and J by 1 base, and 12 bases separated the two germline ends. The CDR3 loop spans 15 amino acids. The CDR3 DNA follows: TGTGCCAGCAGATCCGGGTCCATGAACACCGGGGAGCTGTTTTTT. Translating gives CASRSGSMNTGELFF.

The rearrangement joins TRBV25-1 to TRBJ1-2, with D possibly being TRBD1 (5 bases). The CDR3 totals 14 residues. Germline CDR1 reads MGHDK; CDR2 reads SYGVNS. V was cut by 10 bases and J by 3 bases, with 18 bases left in between. In DNA form, the CDR3 reads TGTGCCACTTGGGGCGACGGCCTTCACTATGGCTACACCTTC. Its protein product is CATWGDGLHYGYTF.

The chain carries TRBV11-2 and TRBJ2-5, with 9 bases lining up with TRBD2. The V gene end was trimmed by 5 bases and the J gene end by 4 bases; junction bases not matched to a gene: 2. Germline V gene sequence: CDR1 SGHAT, CDR2 FQNNGV. The CDR3 is 13 residues long. CDR3 DNA sequence: TGTGCCAGCAGCCCGGGACTAGCAGAGACCCAGTACTTC. It yields the protein CASSPGLAETQYF.

This chain connects TRBV4-2 to TRBJ2-7, with D perhaps matching TRBD2 (6 bases). V lost 0 bases and J 2 bases, leaving 17 bases between the germline ends. Germline V lookup: CDR1 LGHNA, CDR2 YNFKEQ. The CDR3 is 17 amino acids. Here the CDR3 DNA reads TGTGCCAGCAGCCAAGATGGGGGGAGTCACCGGGCCTACGAGCAGTACTTC. It yields the protein CASSQDGGSHRAYEQYF.

CDR3 sequence (DNA): TGTGCCTGGAGTGAGCTAGCGACCGGGGAGCTGTTTTTT. Translation gives CAWSELATGELFF. The chain uses TRBV30 and TRBJ2-2; maybe TRBD2 (6 bases). V lost 1 base and J lost 5, with 8 bases in between. CDR3 length: 13 amino acids. Per germline, CDR1 GTSNPN and CDR2 SVGIG (reference sequence).

J is TRBJ1-5 and V is TRBV11-2; TRBD1 matches at 7 bases. This CDR3 spans 14 amino acids. Germline V gene lookup returns CDR1 SGHAT and CDR2 FQNNGV. The J segment lost 6 bases and the V segment lost 2 bases, leaving 4 bases of the junction unmatched. This CDR3 is CASSLTGDGQPQHF. CDR3 nucleotides: TGTGCCAGCAGCTTAACAGGGGACGGTCAGCCCCAGCATTTT. Drawing the rest from reference TRBV11-2 and TRBJ1-5, the complete variable domain is EAGVAQSPRYKIIEKRQSVAFWCNPISGHATLYWYQQILGQGPKLLIQFQNNGVVDDSQLPKDRFSAERLKGVDSTLKIQPAKLEDSAVYLCASSLTGDGQPQHFGDGTRLSIL.

The chain combines TRBV27 with TRBJ1-5; 7 bases align to TRBD1. CDR3 size: 15 residues. Germline V gene data show CDR1 as MNHEY and CDR2 as SMNVEV (reference sequence). J lost 0 bases, V lost 5 bases, and 4 bases had no gene match. CDR3 nucleotide sequence: TGTGCCAGCAGTCCCTACAGGGGTAGCAATCAGCCCCAGCATTTT. Amino acids: CASSPYRGSNQPQHF.

The chain links TRBV7-2 to TRBJ2-4, with 8 bases fitting TRBD2. Germline V gene lookup returns CDR1 SGHTA and CDR2 FQGNSA. This CDR3 region has 16 residues. Trimming removed 2 bases from V and 1 base from J; junction bases left unmatched: 4. In nucleotides, the CDR3 is TGTGCCAGCAGCTTATCCGGGGGGGCCGCCAAAAACATTCAGTACTTC. Its translation: CASSLSGGAAKNIQYF. Full variable domain (missing parts from reference TRBV7-2 and TRBJ2-4): GAGVSQSPSNKVTEKGKDVELRCDPISGHTALYWYRQSLGQGLEFLIYFQGNSAPDKSGLPSDRFSAERTGGSVSTLTIQRTQQEDSAVYLCASSLSGGAAKNIQYFGAGTRLSVL.

The V and J genes are TRBV30 and TRBJ1-3; 7 bases fit TRBD1. Germline assignment: CDR1 GTSNPN and CDR2 SVGIG (reference sequence). Germline trimming cut 5 bases from V and 3 bases from J; bases unmatched to any gene: 7. The CDR3 loop spans 14 amino acids. Here the CDR3 DNA reads TGTGCCTGGGGGTCCGGGGACAGTGGAAACACCATATATTTT. It yields the protein CAWGSGDSGNTIYF.

The chain has TRBV3-1 (or the pseudogene TRBV3-2) and TRBJ1-1; TRBD1 agrees at 8 bases. This CDR3 has 15 residues. CDR1 is LGHDT and CDR2 is YNNKEL in the germline V gene (reference sequence). With 4 bases clipped from V and 1 base from J, the junction kept 5 bases outside the gene matches. The CDR3 DNA reads as TGTGCCAGCAGCCCTGAAGACAGGGGGAACACTGAAGCTTTCTTT. It yields the protein CASSPEDRGNTEAFF.

V usage is TRBV6-1 and J usage is TRBJ2-1; 8 bases line up with TRBD2. Germline CDR1 and CDR2: MNHNS and SASEGT. The V and J ends lost 3 bases and 5 bases, in that order; junction bases with no gene match: 15. The CDR3 extends over 18 amino acids. CDR3 sequence: CASSEKLMAGGKDNEQFF. In nucleotides, the CDR3 is TGTGCCAGCAGTGAGAAATTAATGGCGGGGGGTAAGGACAATGAGCAGTTCTTC.

The chain is built from TRBV18 and TRBJ2-1, with 8 bases lining up with TRBD1. The CDR3 is 16 amino acids. Germline CDR1 KGHSH, CDR2 LQKENI. With V trimmed by 0 bases and J by 6 bases, 7 bases remained unmatched. The DNA of the CDR3 is TGTGCCAGCTCACCACCGTCCGGACAGGGATTCAATGAGCAGTTCTTC. Translated: CASSPPSGQGFNEQFF.

The gene calls are TRBV4-1 and TRBJ1-1; no firm D call. Germline V gene data show CDR1 as MGHRA and CDR2 as YSYEKL. V dropped 4 bases and J dropped 1 base, with 10 bases sitting between them. The CDR3 extends over 14 amino acids. The CDR3 nucleotides are TGCGCCAGCAGCCTGGCGGGCGGGAACACTGAAGCTTTCTTT. Protein product: CASSLAGGNTEAFF.

This clone occurred once. The chain employs TRBV27 and TRBJ1-5; a weak D match, TRBD1 (6 bases). The V gene lost 3 bases and the J gene lost 2 bases, with 8 bases spanning the gap. Germline-derived CDR1 and CDR2 are MNHEY and SMNVEV (reference sequence). This CDR3 is 14 amino acids long. The CDR3 is CASSLSGGNQPQHF. In DNA, the CDR3 is TGTGCCAGCAGTTTGTCAGGGGGCAATCAGCCCCAGCATTTT.

The chain carries TRBV18 and TRBJ2-3; 7 nucleotides line up with TRBD2. From germline, CDR1 is KGHSH and CDR2 LQKENI. The junction had 5 bases not matched to a gene; V was cut back by 3 bases and J by 2 bases. The CDR3 is 15 residues long. The CDR3 loop is CASSPSGLYTDTQYF. The CDR3 coding sequence is TGTGCCAGCTCACCCTCGGGACTATACACAGATACGCAGTATTTT. Filled out from reference TRBV18 and TRBJ2-3, the complete variable domain reads NAGVMQNPRHLVRRRGQEARLRCSPMKGHSHVYWYRQLPEEGLKFMVYLQKENIIDESGMPKERFSAEFPKEGPSILRIQQVVRGDSAAYFCASSPSGLYTDTQYFGPGTRLTVL.